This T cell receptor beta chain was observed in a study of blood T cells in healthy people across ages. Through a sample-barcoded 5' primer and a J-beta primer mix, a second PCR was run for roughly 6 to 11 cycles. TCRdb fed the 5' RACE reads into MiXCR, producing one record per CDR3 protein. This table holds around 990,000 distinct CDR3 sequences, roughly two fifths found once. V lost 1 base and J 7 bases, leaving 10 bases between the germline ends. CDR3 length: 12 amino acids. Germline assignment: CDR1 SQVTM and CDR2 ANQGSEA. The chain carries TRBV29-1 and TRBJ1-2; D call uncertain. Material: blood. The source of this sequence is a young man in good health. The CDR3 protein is CSVEVPPSGYTF. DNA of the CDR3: TGCAGCGTTGAAGTCCCCCCTAGTGGCTACACCTTC.